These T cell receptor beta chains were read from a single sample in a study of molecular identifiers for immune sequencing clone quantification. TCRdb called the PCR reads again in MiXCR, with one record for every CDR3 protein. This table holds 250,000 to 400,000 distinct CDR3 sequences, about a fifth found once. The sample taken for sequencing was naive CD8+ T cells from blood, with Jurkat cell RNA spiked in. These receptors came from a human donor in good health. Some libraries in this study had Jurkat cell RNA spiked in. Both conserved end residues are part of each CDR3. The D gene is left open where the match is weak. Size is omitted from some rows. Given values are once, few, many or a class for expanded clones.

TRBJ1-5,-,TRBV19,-,CASSHVVFSNQPQHF,TGTGCCAGTAGCCATGTGGTGTTCAGCAATCAGCCCCAGCATTTT
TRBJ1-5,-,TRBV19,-,CASSNGGGNQPQHF,TGTGCCAGCAGTAATGGGGGGGGAAATCAGCCCCAGCATTTT
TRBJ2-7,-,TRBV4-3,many,CASSQGEGGYEQYF,TGCGCCAGCAGCCAAGGAGAGGGGGGCTACGAGCAGTACTTC
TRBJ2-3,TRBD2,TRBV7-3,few,CASSSISGAPSTDTQYF,TGTGCCAGCAGCTCCATAAGCGGGGCCCCCAGCACAGATACGCAGTATTTT
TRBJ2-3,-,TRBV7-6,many,CASSFPGGPGDTQYF,TGTGCCAGCAGCTTCCCGGGGGGCCCCGGGGATACGCAGTATTTT
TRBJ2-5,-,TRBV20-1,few,CSASPFRAQETQYF,TGCAGTGCTAGCCCGTTTAGGGCCCAAGAGACCCAGTACTTC
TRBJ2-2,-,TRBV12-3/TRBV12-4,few,CASSFHERNTGELFF,TGTGCCAGCAGTTTCCACGAGCGGAACACCGGGGAGCTGTTTTTT
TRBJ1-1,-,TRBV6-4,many,CASSDSQGQAFF,TGTGCCAGCAGTGACTCACAGGGTCAGGCTTTCTTT
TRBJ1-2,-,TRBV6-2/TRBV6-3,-,CATVPTTKNHGYTF,TGTGCCACCGTACCAACGACAAAGAACCATGGCTACACCTTC
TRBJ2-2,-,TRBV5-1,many,CASSAEGLRRELFF,TGCGCCAGCAGCGCCGAGGGTCTGAGGAGGGAGCTGTTTTTT
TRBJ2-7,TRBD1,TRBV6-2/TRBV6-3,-,CASSPLRQGAYEQCF,TGTGCCAGCAGTCCTCTACGACAGGGGGCCTACGAGCAGTGCTTC
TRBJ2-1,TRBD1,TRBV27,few,CASSSQDRGVYNEQFF,TGTGCCAGCAGTTCCCAGGACAGGGGCGTCTACAATGAGCAGTTCTTC
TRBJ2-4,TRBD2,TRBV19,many,CASSETGLSGGLLNIQYF,TGTGCCAGTAGTGAGACAGGGCTTAGCGGGGGACTTTTAAACATTCAGTACTTC
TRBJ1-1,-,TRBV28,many,CASSLVRVPSNTEAFF,TGTGCCAGCAGTTTAGTGAGGGTACCTTCGAACACTGAAGCTTTCTTT
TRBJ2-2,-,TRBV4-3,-,CARSQRQPPPALFF,TGCGCCCGCAGCCAACGTCAGCCCCCCCCGGCCCTGTTTTTT
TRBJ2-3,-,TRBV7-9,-,CASSGRDTQYF,TGTGCCAGCAGCGGGAGGGATACGCAGTATTTT
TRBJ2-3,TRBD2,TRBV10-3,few,CAIKGTSATEPQYF,TGTGCCATCAAGGGGACTAGCGCCACCGAGCCGCAGTATTTT
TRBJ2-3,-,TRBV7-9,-,CASSLPGGVDTQYF,TGTGCCAGCAGCCTACCGGGGGGCGTGGATACGCAGTATTTT
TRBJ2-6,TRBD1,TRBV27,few,CASSSGQGAFGANVLTF,TGTGCCAGCAGTTCGGGACAGGGGGCCTTTGGGGCCAACGTCCTGACTTTC
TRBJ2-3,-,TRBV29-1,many,CSVWGELGTDTQYF,TGCAGCGTCTGGGGGGAGTTGGGCACAGATACGCAGTATTTT
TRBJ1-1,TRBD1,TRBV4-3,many,CASSQNRQGAEAFF,TGCGCCAGCAGCCAAAATCGACAGGGGGCTGAAGCTTTCTTT
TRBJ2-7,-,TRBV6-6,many,CASRPGAYEQYF,TGTGCCAGCAGACCGGGAGCGTACGAGCAGTACTTC
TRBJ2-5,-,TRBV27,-,CASSLGRGDQETQYF,TGTGCCAGCAGTTTAGGCAGGGGGGACCAAGAGACCCAGTACTTC
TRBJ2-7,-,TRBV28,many,CASSPIRGSRGYEQYF,TGTGCCAGCAGTCCGATTAGGGGATCACGAGGGTACGAGCAGTACTTC
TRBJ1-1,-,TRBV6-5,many,CASSAQGLVTEAFF,TGTGCCAGCAGCGCACAGGGTCTTGTCACTGAAGCTTTCTTT
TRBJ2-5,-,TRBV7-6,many,CASSPVPGDQYF,TGTGCCAGCAGCCCGGTCCCGGGGGACCAGTACTTC
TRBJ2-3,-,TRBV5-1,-,CASSLYGQNTDTQYF,TGCGCCAGCAGCTTGTATGGACAGAACACAGATACGCAGTATTTT
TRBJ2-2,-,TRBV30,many,CAWSVLGTGELFF,TGTGCCTGGAGTGTACTTGGCACCGGGGAGCTGTTTTTT
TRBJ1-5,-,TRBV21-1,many,CASSKKFDWTGKGQPQHF,TGTGCCAGCAGCAAGAAGTTTGATTGGACAGGGAAGGGCCAGCCCCAGCATTTT
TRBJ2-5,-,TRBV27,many,CASSSSYQETQYF,TGTGCCAGCAGTTCATCGTACCAAGAGACCCAGTACTTC
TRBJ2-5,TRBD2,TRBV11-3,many,CASSSGTSGPVETQYF,TGTGCCAGCAGCTCAGGGACTAGCGGGCCAGTAGAGACCCAGTACTTC
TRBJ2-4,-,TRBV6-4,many,CASSENTRASFQYF,TGTGCCAGCAGTGAAAACACTAGAGCGAGTTTTCAGTACTTC
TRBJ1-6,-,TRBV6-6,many,CASSYPTGEYNSPLHF,TGTGCCAGCAGTTACCCCACGGGGGAGTATAATTCACCCCTCCACTTT
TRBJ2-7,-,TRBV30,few,CAWSLGADYEQYF,TGTGCCTGGAGTTTGGGGGCCGACTACGAGCAGTACTTC
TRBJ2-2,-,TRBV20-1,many,CSAPPWDGNTGELFF,TGCAGTGCCCCTCCCTGGGACGGGAACACCGGGGAGCTGTTTTTT
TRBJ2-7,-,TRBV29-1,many,CSVHIGQRDEQYF,TGCAGCGTTCATATCGGTCAACGGGACGAGCAGTACTTC
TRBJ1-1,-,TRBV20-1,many,CSATNTEAFF,TGCAGTGCTACTAACACTGAAGCTTTCTTT
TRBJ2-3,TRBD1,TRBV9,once,CASSIQAGQGVDTQYF,TGTGCCAGCAGCATACAAGCAGGACAGGGAGTAGATACGCAGTATTTT
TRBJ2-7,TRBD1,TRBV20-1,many,CSADTGTEAYEQYF,TGCAGTGCTGACACCGGGACAGAGGCCTACGAGCAGTACTTC
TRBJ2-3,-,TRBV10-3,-,CAISESYGTDTQYF,TGTGCCATCAGTGAGTCGTACGGCACAGATACGCAGTATTTT
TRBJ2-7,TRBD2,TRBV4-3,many,CASSQGLAGVAYEQYF,TGCGCCAGCAGCCAAGGCCTAGCGGGGGTTGCCTACGAGCAGTACTTC
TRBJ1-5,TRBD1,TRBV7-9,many,CASSRDRGSGQPQHF,TGTGCCAGCAGCCGAGACAGGGGTTCTGGTCAGCCCCAGCATTTT
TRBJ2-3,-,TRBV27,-,CASRSLLSSTDTQYF,TGTGCCAGCAGGTCTCTTCTCTCTAGCACAGATACGCAGTATTTT
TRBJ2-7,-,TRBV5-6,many,CASSLDRQGSYEQYF,TGTGCCAGCAGCTTGGATAGGCAGGGATCCTACGAGCAGTACTTC
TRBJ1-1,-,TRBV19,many,CASTWGTEAFF,TGTGCCAGTACGTGGGGCACTGAAGCTTTCTTT
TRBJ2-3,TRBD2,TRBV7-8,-,CASSRGASGGALDTQYF,TGTGCCAGCAGCAGAGGGGCTAGCGGGGGGGCCTTGGATACGCAGTATTTT
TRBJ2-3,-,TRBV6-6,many,CASSYTARTDTQYF,TGTGCCAGCAGTTACACCGCCCGCACAGATACGCAGTATTTT
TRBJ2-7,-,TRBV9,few,CASSPSGLNEQYF,TGTGCCAGCAGCCCAAGTGGCCTGAACGAGCAGTACTTC
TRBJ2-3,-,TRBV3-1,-,CASSQDLGVADTQYF,TGTGCCAGCAGCCAAGATCTGGGGGTAGCAGATACGCAGTATTTT
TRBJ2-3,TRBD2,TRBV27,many,CASSRLAGGRGTDTQYF,TGTGCCAGCAGTAGACTAGCGGGGGGCCGAGGGACAGATACGCAGTATTTT